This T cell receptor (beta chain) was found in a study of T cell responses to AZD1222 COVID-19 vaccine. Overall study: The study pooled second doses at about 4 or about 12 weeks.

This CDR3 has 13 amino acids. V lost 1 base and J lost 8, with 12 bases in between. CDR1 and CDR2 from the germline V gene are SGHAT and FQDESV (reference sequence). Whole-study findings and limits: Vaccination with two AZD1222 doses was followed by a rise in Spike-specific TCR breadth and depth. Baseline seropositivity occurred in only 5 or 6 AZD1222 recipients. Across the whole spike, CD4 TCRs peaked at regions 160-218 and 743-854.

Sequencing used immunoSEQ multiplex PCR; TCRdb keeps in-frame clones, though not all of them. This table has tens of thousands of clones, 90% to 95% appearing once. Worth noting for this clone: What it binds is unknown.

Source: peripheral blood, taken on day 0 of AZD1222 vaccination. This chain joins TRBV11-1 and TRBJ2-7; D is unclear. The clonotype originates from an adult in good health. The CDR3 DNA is TGTGCCAGCAGCTTAGACACCCTAGGGCAGCAGTACTTC. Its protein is CASSLDTLGQQYF. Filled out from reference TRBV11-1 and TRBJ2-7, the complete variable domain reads EAEVAQSPRYKITEKSQAVAFWCDPISGHATLYWYRQILGQGPELLVQFQDESVVDDSQLPKDRFSAERLKGVDSTLKIQPAELGDSAMYLCASSLDTLGQQYFGPGTRLTVT.